The next 14 T cell receptor beta chains were all read from a single sample in a study of human T cells and chemical hapten exposure. Time point denoted: pre-sensitization, week 0. Treatment: therapeutic diphenylcyclopropenone sensitization with weekly scalp DPC. From the RACE reads, TCRdb called clonotypes with MiXCR, one entry per CDR3 protein. This table holds around 380,000 distinct CDR3 sequences, over 5% found once. The sequencing used whole blood, collected in connection with sensitization to the hapten diphenylcyclopropenone (DPC). The receptors were gathered from a woman younger than 30 with alopecia areata. Some clones in this sample may be carry-over from other donors' samples.

This clonotype was counted many times. V is TRBV28 and J is TRBJ2-3; D is undetermined. The germline CDR1 and CDR2 sequences are MDHEN and SYDVKM. CDR3 length equals 14 residues. The V and J ends lost 5 bases and 4 bases respectively, with 13 bases between them. CDR3 region: CASSPQTLADTQYF. The CDR3 bases are TGTGCCAGCAGTCCCCAGACCCTCGCAGATACGCAGTATTTT.

The V gene is TRBV10-3, the J gene TRBJ2-3; D uncertain. The CDR3 is made up of 12 amino acids. V shed 10 bases and J shed 6 bases, with 14 bases lying between them. CDR1 is ENHRY, CDR2 SYGVKD, per germline. The CDR3 bases are TGTGCCACTTCCATCGGTGTGGATACGCAGTATTTT. Translating it yields CATSIGVDTQYF.

This clonotype showed up just a few times. DNA of the CDR3: TGTGCCAGCACCCTTGGGGGGGCTGGAGAGACCCAGTACTTC. This sequence encodes CASTLGGAGETQYF. This chain uses TRBV7-6 with TRBJ2-5; the D gene is possibly TRBD2 (7 bases). Germline V CDR1 and CDR2: SGHVS, FNYEAQ. V lost 7 bases and J lost 4, with 16 bases in between. This CDR3 contains 14 residues.

The chain is built from TRBV28 and TRBJ1-3; 7 bases line up with TRBD1. Germline V gene lookup returns CDR1 MDHEN and CDR2 SYDVKM. The length of the CDR3 is 18 residues. After removal of 5 bases from V and 0 bases from J, the junction contained 13 bases not matched to a gene. The CDR3 DNA sequence: TGTGCCAGCAGTCCACCCCCGGGACAGCAACTCTCTGGAAACACCATATATTTT. This codes for CASSPPPGQQLSGNTIYF.

The chain couples TRBV2 to TRBJ2-1; perhaps D is TRBD1 or TRBD2 (5 bases each). Deletions cut 1 base from V and 14 bases from J, with 12 bases between. The CDR3 spans 12 residues. The germline V gene has CDR1 SNHLY and CDR2 FYNNEI. The CDR3, as DNA: TGTGCCAGCAGTGAAGGTCCGAGGGGCAAGTTCTTC. Translated: CASSEGPRGKFF.

This clonotype was detected only a few times. The rearrangement uses TRBV20-1 and TRBJ2-3; 9 positions match TRBD2. This CDR3 is 13 amino acids long. Germline CDR1 is DFQATT and CDR2 is SNEGSKA (reference sequence). The J segment lost 2 bases and the V segment lost 4 bases, leaving 1 base of the junction unmatched. The CDR3 bases are TGCAGTGCTATAGCGGGGGACACAGATACGCAGTATTTT. Translation: CSAIAGDTDTQYF.

The sample holds many counts of this clonotype. V is TRBV4-3 and J is TRBJ2-7; D unresolved. The CDR3 contains 15 residues. V dropped 3 bases and J dropped 2 bases, with 14 bases sitting between them. CDR1 LGHNA and CDR2 YSLEER come from the germline V gene. DNA of the CDR3: TGCGCCAGCAGCCAGGGTCCTCAAATTACCTACGAGCAGTACTTC. Translated, it gives CASSQGPQITYEQYF.

V usage is TRBV7-9 and J usage is TRBJ1-1; D is unresolved. Germline V gives CDR1 SEHNR, CDR2 FQNEAQ (reference sequence). The CDR3 covers 13 residues. Trimming left V 1 base short and J 6 bases short, with 9 bases between. The CDR3 sequence is CASSLDSHAEAFF. CDR3 coding DNA: TGTGCCAGCAGCTTAGACAGCCACGCTGAAGCTTTCTTT.

This rearrangement joins TRBV5-1 to TRBJ1-6, with 9 bases identical to TRBD1. The CDR3 is made up of 14 amino acids. J gave up 9 bases and V 2 bases, and 3 bases lay outside the gene matches. Germline V gene sequence: CDR1 SGHRS, CDR2 YFSETQ. CDR3 protein: CASSFGQGRSPLHF. In nucleotides, the CDR3 is TGCGCCAGCAGCTTTGGACAGGGGCGTTCACCCCTCCACTTT.

This clonotype was observed a handful of times. V gene TRBV6-2 or TRBV6-3 combines with J gene TRBJ2-1, with D perhaps matching TRBD2 (6 bases). Germline values: CDR1 MNHEY, CDR2 SVGEGT. V was shortened by 5 bases and J by 10 bases, with 6 bases between the two germline ends. CDR3 length: 10 residues. CDR3 nucleotide sequence: TGTGCCAGCAGTCGGGGGGAGCAGTTCTTC. Amino acid sequence: CASSRGEQFF.

In this sample, this clonotype turned up many times. V is TRBV4-3 and J is TRBJ2-5; D is uncertain. CDR3 length: 13 residues. CDR1 is LGHNA, CDR2 YSLEER, per germline. The V end was cut by 3 bases, the J end by 0 bases, with 5 bases between. The CDR3 sequence is CASSQFHQETQYF. The CDR3 nucleotides read TGCGCCAGCAGCCAGTTCCACCAAGAGACCCAGTACTTC.

In its sample, this clonotype was seen a few times. The V gene is TRBV4-1, the J gene TRBJ1-5; TRBD1 matches 11 bases. The CDR3 runs to 16 residues. Germline V lookup: CDR1 MGHRA, CDR2 YSYEKL. With V trimmed by 2 bases and J by 7 bases, 7 bases remained unmatched. CDR3 nucleotides: TGCGCCAGCAGCCAACACGGACAGGGGGCACAGCAGCCCCAGCATTTT. This encodes CASSQHGQGAQQPQHF.

This clonotype was observed a few times. V and J are TRBV7-9 and TRBJ1-1; 9 bases line up with TRBD1. V lost 5 bases, J lost 5 bases, and 21 bases stayed unmatched. Germline CDR1 reads SEHNR; CDR2 reads FQNEAQ (reference sequence). The CDR3 contains 19 residues. This CDR3 is CASSPHRRPGDRVYTEAFF. CDR3 nucleotide sequence: TGTGCCAGCAGCCCCCACCGCCGGCCCGGGGACAGGGTGTATACTGAAGCTTTCTTT.

This clonotype has at least ten counts. The chain combines TRBV6-6 with TRBJ1-1, with 7 bases identical to TRBD1. Unmatched junction bases numbered 14, after V lost 2 bases and J lost 8 bases. This CDR3 comprises 16 residues. Germline lookup yields CDR1 MNHNY and CDR2 SVGAGI (reference sequence). The CDR3 sequence: CASSYPPSTGIPEAFF. DNA of the CDR3: TGTGCCAGCAGTTACCCTCCGTCGACAGGGATCCCAGAAGCTTTCTTT.